Listed here are 5 T cell receptor beta chains from one sample, sequenced in a study of siplizumab effects on memory and regulatory T cells. Using immunoSEQ multiplex PCR, the repertoire was profiled, and TCRdb retains in-frame clones only, with some absent. The sample yields about 87,000 clones, around 90% seen once. Material: Tregs sorted from blood. The receptors here all came from a human donor in good health.

The rearrangement links TRBV2 to TRBJ1-4; TRBD1 agrees at 7 bases. After removal of 7 bases from V and 8 bases from J, the junction contained 10 bases not matched to a gene. The V gene's germline CDR1 is SNHLY and CDR2 FYNNEI. This CDR3 has 14 amino acids. CDR3 residues: CASIRDRAREKLFF. DNA for the CDR3: TGTGCCAGCATCCGAGACAGGGCGAGGGAAAAACTGTTTTTT. Full variable domain (missing parts from reference TRBV2 and TRBJ1-4): EPEVTQTPSHQVTQMGQEVILRCVPISNHLYFYWYRQILGQKVEFLVSFYNNEISEKSEIFDDQFSVERPDGSNFTLKIRSTKLEDSAMYFCASIRDRAREKLFFGSGTQLSVL.

The chain employs TRBV10-3 and TRBJ1-2, with a weak D call TRBD1 (5 bases). V was clipped by 0 bases and J by 1 base, with 12 bases between them. This CDR3 contains 16 residues. Germline CDR1 is ENHRY and CDR2 is SYGVKD. CDR3 bases: TGTGCCATCAGTGAGTCGTACGAGGGGAATAACTATGGCTACACCTTC. It codes for CAISESYEGNNYGYTF.

The chain joins TRBV20-1 to TRBJ2-1; a weak D match, TRBD2 (6 bases). This CDR3 spans 11 amino acids. CDR1 is DFQATT, CDR2 SNEGSKA, per germline (reference sequence). V gave up 5 bases and J gave up 8 bases, with 10 bases separating them. DNA for the CDR3: TGCAGTGCTGGACTACGAGATGAGCAGTTCTTC. Its protein product is CSAGLRDEQFF.

The rearrangement uses TRBV19 and TRBJ2-5, with TRBD2 matching 8 bases. The CDR3 spans 15 residues. With V trimmed by 3 bases and J by 3 bases, 6 bases remained unmatched. The germline CDR1 and CDR2 sequences are LNHDA and SQIVND (reference sequence). As DNA, the CDR3 is TGTGCCAGTAGTATGGGACTTAGCGGGAAAGAGACCCAGTACTTC. Translation gives CASSMGLSGKETQYF. Filled out from reference TRBV19 and TRBJ2-5, the complete variable domain reads DGGITQSPKYLFRKEGQNVTLSCEQNLNHDAMYWYRQDPGQGLRLIYYSQIVNDFQKGDIAEGYSVSREKKESFPLTVTSAQKNPTAFYLCASSMGLSGKETQYFGPGTRLLVL.

V and J are TRBV6-6 and TRBJ1-1, with D perhaps TRBD1 (5 bases). The CDR3 consists of 13 residues. The germline V and J ends were trimmed by 2 bases and 5 bases, with 9 bases remaining between them. Per the germline V gene, CDR1 is MNHNY and CDR2 is SVGAGI (reference sequence). The CDR3 region has the DNA TGTGCCAGCAGTTACGGGGGGTTTACTGAAGCTTTCTTT. Protein product: CASSYGGFTEAFF.